This TCR beta chain was recorded in a study of blood T cell repertoires in COVID-19. Across the study: Sites in the United States, Italy and Spain provided acute and convalescent COVID-19 samples. T cells, B-cell-depleted T cells, or PBMCs provided the cDNA or gDNA that served as material.

Study members were between roughly 18 and 89 years old and lived in approximately 25 US regions. This CDR3 contains 14 residues. The germline V gene has CDR1 SEHNR and CDR2 FQNEAQ (reference sequence). V was shortened by 5 bases and J by 1 base, with 11 bases between the two germline ends. Using immunoSEQ multiplex PCR, the repertoire was profiled, and TCRdb retains in-frame clones only, with some absent. The sample consists of about 210,000 clones, roughly 87% of them appearing once. This sequence originates from a man aged 25 to 40 in a cohort exposed to, infected with or recovered from COVID-19 (not recorded which). Sequenced input: PBMCs or T cells enriched from blood (not recorded which). V and J are TRBV7-9 and TRBJ1-1, with D possibly TRBD1 on 5 matching bases. CDR3 in DNA: TGTGCCAGCAGCACTACAGGTTGGAACACTGAAGCTTTCTTT. Protein sequence: CASSTTGWNTEAFF.